This TCR beta chain was profiled in a study of T cell responses to AZD1222 COVID-19 vaccine. Study-level background: Timing groups of about 4 and about 12 weeks for second doses were pooled. The study, taken as a whole, reports: Breadth and depth of Spike-specific TCRs rose after two AZD1222 doses. Sampling that yielded the repertoires occurred only after the peak T cell response.

The count of this clone is one. Its cognate antigen is unknown. Some clones are missing from TCRdb's copy, which holds only in-frame ones; the method was immunoSEQ multiplex PCR. The repertoire holds 110,000 to 150,000 clones, with approximately 94% as singletons. The starting material was peripheral blood, obtained on day 0 of AZD1222 vaccination. The origin of this receptor is an adult in good health.

As DNA, the CDR3 is TGTGCCACCATTAAGGGGGTGAAGGCAGCGAACACCGGGGAGCTGTTTTTT. This gives the protein CATIKGVKAANTGELFF. The genes are TRBV15 and TRBJ2-2; a possible D gene is TRBD1 (6 bases). This CDR3 comprises 17 residues. V was clipped by 7 bases and J by 0 bases, with 18 bases between them. Germline V gene sequence: CDR1 LNHNV, CDR2 YYDKDF (reference sequence).